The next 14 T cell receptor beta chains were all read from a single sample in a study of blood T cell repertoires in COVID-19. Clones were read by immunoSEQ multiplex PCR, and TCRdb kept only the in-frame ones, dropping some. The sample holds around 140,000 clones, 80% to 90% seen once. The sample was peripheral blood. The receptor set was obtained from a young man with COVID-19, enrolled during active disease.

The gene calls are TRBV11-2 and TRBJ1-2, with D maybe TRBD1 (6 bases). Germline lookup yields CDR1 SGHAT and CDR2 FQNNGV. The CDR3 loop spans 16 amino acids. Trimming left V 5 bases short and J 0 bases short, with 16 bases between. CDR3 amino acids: CASSDQSGATNYGYTF. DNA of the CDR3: TGTGCCAGCAGCGATCAGTCAGGGGCCACTAACTATGGCTACACCTTC.

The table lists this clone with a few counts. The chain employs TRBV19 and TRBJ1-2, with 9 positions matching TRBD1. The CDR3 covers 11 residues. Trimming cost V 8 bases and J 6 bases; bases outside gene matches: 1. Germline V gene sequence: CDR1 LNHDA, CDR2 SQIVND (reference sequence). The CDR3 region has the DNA TGTGCCAGTCGGACAGGGGATGGCTACACCTTC. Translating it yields CASRTGDGYTF.

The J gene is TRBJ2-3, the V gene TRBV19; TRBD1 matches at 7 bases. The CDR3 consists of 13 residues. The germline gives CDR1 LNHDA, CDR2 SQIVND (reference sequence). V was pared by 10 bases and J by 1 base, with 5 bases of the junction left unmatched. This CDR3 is CATTGDRTDTQYF. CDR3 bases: TGTGCCACTACAGGGGACCGCACAGATACGCAGTATTTT.

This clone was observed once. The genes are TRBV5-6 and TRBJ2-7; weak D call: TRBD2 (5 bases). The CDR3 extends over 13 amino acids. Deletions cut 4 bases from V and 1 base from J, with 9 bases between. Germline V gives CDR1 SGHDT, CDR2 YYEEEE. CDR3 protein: CASSAGLSYEQYF. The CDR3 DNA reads TGTGCCAGCAGCGCCGGACTTTCCTACGAGCAGTACTTC.

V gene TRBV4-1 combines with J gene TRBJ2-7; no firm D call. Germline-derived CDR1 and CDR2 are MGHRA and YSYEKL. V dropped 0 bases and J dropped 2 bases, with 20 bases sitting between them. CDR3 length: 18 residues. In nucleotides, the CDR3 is TGCGCCAGCAGCCAAGAAGACCCGACATGGTTCGGCACCTACGAGCAGTACTTC. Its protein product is CASSQEDPTWFGTYEQYF.

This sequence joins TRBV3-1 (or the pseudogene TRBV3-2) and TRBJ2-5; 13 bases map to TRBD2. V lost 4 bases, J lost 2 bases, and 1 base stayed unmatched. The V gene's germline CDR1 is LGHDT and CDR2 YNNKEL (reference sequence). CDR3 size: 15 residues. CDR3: CASSRLAGGQETQYF. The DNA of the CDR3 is TGTGCCAGCAGCCGACTAGCGGGGGGACAAGAGACCCAGTACTTC.

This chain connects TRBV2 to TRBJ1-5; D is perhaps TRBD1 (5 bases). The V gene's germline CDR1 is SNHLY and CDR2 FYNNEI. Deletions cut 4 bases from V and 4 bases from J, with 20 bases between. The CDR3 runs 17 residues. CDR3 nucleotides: TGTGCCAGCAGTGCGATTTTGGGGCCCGCGGTAAATCAGCCCCAGCATTTT. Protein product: CASSAILGPAVNQPQHF.

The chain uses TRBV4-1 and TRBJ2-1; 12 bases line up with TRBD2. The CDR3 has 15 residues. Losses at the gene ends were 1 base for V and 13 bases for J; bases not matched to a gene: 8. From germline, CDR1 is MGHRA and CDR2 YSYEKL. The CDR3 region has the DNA TGCGCCAGCAGCCAAGCCCAGTCTAGCGGGAGGGCCCAGTTCTTC. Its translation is CASSQAQSSGRAQFF.

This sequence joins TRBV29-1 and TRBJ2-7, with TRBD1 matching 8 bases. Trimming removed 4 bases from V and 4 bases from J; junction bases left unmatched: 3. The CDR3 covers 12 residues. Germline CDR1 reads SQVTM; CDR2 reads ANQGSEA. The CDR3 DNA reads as TGCAGCGTTGCAGGGGGCCGTTACGAGCAGTACTTC. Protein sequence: CSVAGGRYEQYF.

Written as DNA, the CDR3 is TGTGCCAGCAGCCTCAGGGATCTTGGCAATCAGCCCCAGCATTTT. This encodes CASSLRDLGNQPQHF. The chain links TRBV2 to TRBJ1-5; a possible D gene is TRBD1 (5 bases). The CDR3 runs 15 residues. The V gene lost 6 bases and the J gene lost 2 bases, with 14 bases spanning the gap. Germline V gene sequence: CDR1 SNHLY, CDR2 FYNNEI.

For the CDR3, the DNA is TGTGCCAGCAGCTCTAGACTAGCGGGAGACTCCGAGCAGTACTTC. This encodes CASSSRLAGDSEQYF. The chain recombines TRBV13 with TRBJ2-7; TRBD2 agrees at 12 bases. CDR1 and CDR2 (germline): PRHDT, FYEKMQ (reference sequence). V shed 4 bases, J shed 6 bases, and the junction held 7 bases outside the gene matches. The CDR3 covers 15 residues.

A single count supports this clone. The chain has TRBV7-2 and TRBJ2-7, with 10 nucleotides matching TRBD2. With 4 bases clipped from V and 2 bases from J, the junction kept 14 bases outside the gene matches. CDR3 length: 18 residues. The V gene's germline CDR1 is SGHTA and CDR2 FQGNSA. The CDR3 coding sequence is TGTGCCAGCAGCTATCGGACCCAGACTAGCGGGTCAACCTACGAGCAGTACTTC. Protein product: CASSYRTQTSGSTYEQYF.

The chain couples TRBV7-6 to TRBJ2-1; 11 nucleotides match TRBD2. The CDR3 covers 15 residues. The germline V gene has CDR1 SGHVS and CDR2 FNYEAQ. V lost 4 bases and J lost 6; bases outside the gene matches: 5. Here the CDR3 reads CASSSLAGGGNEQFF. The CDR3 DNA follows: TGTGCCAGCAGCTCGTTAGCGGGAGGGGGCAATGAGCAGTTCTTC. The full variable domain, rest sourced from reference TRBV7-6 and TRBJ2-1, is GAGVSQSPRYKVTKRGQDVALRCDPISGHVSLYWYRQALGQGPEFLTYFNYEAQQDKSGLPNDRFSAERPEGSISTLTIQRTEQRDSAMYRCASSSLAGGGNEQFFGPGTRLTVL.

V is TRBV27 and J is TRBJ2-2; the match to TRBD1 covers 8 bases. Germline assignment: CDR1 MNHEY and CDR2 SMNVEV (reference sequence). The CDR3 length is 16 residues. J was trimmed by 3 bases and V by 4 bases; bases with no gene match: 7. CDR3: CASSSLPGQDTGELFF. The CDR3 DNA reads TGTGCCAGCAGTTCGCTACCGGGACAGGACACCGGGGAGCTGTTTTTT.